The sequence of this T cell receptor beta chain was determined in a study of OX40 agonist ivuxolimab in advanced cancers. In terms of the full investigation: Ivuxolimab, which targeted the costimulatory receptor OX40 (CD134), was an agonistic, fully human IgG2 monoclonal antibody. Intravenous ivuxolimab was administered to patients every 2 weeks at six dose levels: 0.01, 0.1, 0.3, 1.5, 3 and 10 mg/kg. Of the roughly 52 dose-escalation patients, hepatocellular carcinoma was present in about 19, melanoma in approximately 15, renal cell carcinoma in 9 and head and neck cancer in 9. In the dose-escalation cohort, 82.7% of patients were male, and the mean age was approximately 60 years, with a range of roughly 23 to 85. Prior anti-PD-1, anti-PD-L1 or anti-CTLA-4 therapy was permitted, and approximately 40% of dose-escalation patients had received checkpoint inhibitors. Partial responses occurred in three dose-escalation patients: two with cutaneous melanoma and one with hepatocellular carcinoma. The purpose of peripheral TCRbeta sequencing was to test whether ivuxolimab changed TCR sequence diversity and led to clonal T-cell expansion. The paper describes the monotherapy dose-escalation part (N of about 54 patients) of the phase I trial of ivuxolimab.

The paper's findings and limits, for the study overall: After ivuxolimab, CD8+ T cells had more expanded clones than CD4+ T cells on average. At doses of 0.1 to 3.0 mg/kg, clonal expansion of both CD4+ and CD8+ T cells in blood was seen between baseline and week 6. Low levels of normalized T-cell clonal expansion were also shown by some nonresponding patients. Which antigens the clonally expanded peripheral T cells were specific for was not determined. In the 0.1-3.0 mg/kg groups, partial responders were among the patients with the lowest normalized peripheral clonal expansion, particularly in CD8+ T cells.

The trial excluded patients who had a history of autoimmune disease or were on systemic immunosuppression. Peripheral blood for TCR sequencing was drawn from every dose cohort at baseline, at cycle 4 day 1 and at cycle 7 day 1. The samples were taken from a phase I, first-in-human, multicenter, open-label dose-escalation trial of ivuxolimab. The trial enrolled adults with locally advanced or metastatic head and neck squamous cell, hepatocellular, melanoma or renal cell carcinoma. Before TCR sequencing, CD4+ T cells and CD8+ T cells from peripheral blood were sorted into separate populations. For sequencing of the TCRbeta CDR3 region, genomic DNA was extracted from the sorted cells. The immunoSEQ Assay was used for sequencing of TCRbeta CDR3 regions. TCRdb retrieved this table from immuneACCESS and kept in-frame rearrangements only. Not all clones are present; in checked studies, unresolved V genes account for under half, and no reason is known for the remainder. The sample includes 15,000 to 25,000 clones, with 65% to 85% observed a single time. Roughly an eighth of the sample is in the top ten clones.

On this clone: The clone's antigen remains unknown. Base-call qualities are not available, and no considerably larger clone is one nucleotide away.

Between the V and J ends, shortened by 0 bases and 8 bases respectively, the junction contains 20 bases. Including the terminal cysteine and phenylalanine, the CDR3 comprises 17 residues. Of all the DNA, just the CDR3 is kept, 51 bases in frame from base 1. Taken from the germline V gene, the CDR1 and CDR2 loops are MNHNS and SASEGT. Sequences were derived from CD4+ or CD8+ T cells sorted from blood, sampled in a trial of the OX40 agonist ivuxolimab. This chain joins TRBV6-1 to TRBJ1-3, and perhaps TRBD1 as D gene, on 6 matching bases. The source is an adult with an advanced solid tumor such as melanoma, head and neck, liver or kidney cancer. The DNA is as follows: TGTGCCAGCAGTGAAGCGCTATTCTGGGGGGCGGTAGACACCATATATTTT. Its translation reads: CASSEALFWGAVDTIYF.